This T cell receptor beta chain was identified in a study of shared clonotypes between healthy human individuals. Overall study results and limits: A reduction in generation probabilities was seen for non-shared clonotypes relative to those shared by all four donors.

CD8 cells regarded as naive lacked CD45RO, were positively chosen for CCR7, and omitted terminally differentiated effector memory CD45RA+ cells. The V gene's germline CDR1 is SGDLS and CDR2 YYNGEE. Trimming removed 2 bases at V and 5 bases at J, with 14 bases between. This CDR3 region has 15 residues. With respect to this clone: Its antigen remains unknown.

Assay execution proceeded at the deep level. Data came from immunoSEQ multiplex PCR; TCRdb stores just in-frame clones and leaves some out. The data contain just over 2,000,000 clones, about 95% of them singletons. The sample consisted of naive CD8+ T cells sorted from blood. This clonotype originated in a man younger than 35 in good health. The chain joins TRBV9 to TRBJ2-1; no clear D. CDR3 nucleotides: TGTGCCAGCAGCGTCCTCCTGGATCGGAACAATGAGCAGTTCTTC. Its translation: CASSVLLDRNNEQFF.